This entry concerns a single TCR beta chain. Sequencing was performed with immunoSEQ multiplex PCR; in TCRdb, only in-frame clones are kept and a portion is missing. The sample shows 96,000 or so clones, about 92% of them seen only once. The data are from a study of control samples from healthy donors and cancer patients. The material sequenced was blood. This receptor was identified in a man aged 18 to 29 in good health.

The CDR3 sequence is CASSLYDRAGEKLFF. The CDR3, as DNA: TGTGCCAGCAGTCTGTACGACAGGGCTGGTGAAAAACTGTTTTTT. The rearrangement uses TRBV27 and TRBJ1-4; TRBD1 agrees at 7 bases. The CDR3 length is 15 residues. The V gene end was trimmed by 5 bases and the J gene end by 7 bases; junction bases not matched to a gene: 10. The germline V gene has CDR1 MNHEY and CDR2 SMNVEV (reference sequence).